The sequence of this T cell receptor beta chain was determined in a study of blood T cell repertoires in COVID-19. Study background: Both acute and convalescent COVID-19 samples were obtained from the United States, Italy and Spain. The analysed material was cDNA or gDNA that came from T cells, B-cell-depleted T cells, or PBMCs.

Germline V gene data show CDR1 as SGHNT and CDR2 as YYREEE (reference sequence). The CDR3 is 13 residues long. Trimming shortened V by 1 base and J by 6 bases, and 10 bases separated the two germline ends. The table came from immunoSEQ multiplex PCR; TCRdb's copy has only in-frame clones and leaves some out. The sample consists of some 190,000 clones, over 80% of them appearing once. No more than 2 weeks before study entry, exposed participants had met a case of COVID-19. This clone has just one count. Source material: PBMCs or T cells enriched from blood (not recorded which). The receptor was isolated from a woman aged 25 to 39 who had been exposed to COVID-19. This rearrangement joins TRBV5-4 to TRBJ1-2; D possibly corresponds to TRBD1 (6 bases). In DNA, the CDR3 is TGTGCCAGCAGCTTGAGACAGGCCAATGGCTACACCTTC. It encodes CASSLRQANGYTF.